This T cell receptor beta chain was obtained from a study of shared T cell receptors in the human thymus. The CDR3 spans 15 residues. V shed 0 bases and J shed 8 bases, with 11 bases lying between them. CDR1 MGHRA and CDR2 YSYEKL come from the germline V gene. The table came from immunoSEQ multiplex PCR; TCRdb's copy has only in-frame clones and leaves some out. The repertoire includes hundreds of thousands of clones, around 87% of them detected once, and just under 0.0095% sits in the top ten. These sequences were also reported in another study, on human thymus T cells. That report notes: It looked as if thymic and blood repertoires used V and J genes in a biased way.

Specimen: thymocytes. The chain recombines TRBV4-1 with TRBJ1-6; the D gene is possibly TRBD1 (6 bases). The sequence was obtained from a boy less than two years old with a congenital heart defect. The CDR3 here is CASSQDRGGDSPLHF. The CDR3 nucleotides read TGCGCCAGCAGCCAAGATCGGGGGGGCGATTCACCCCTCCACTTT.